This record concerns one T cell receptor beta chain sequence. Its antigen is not known. This entry belongs to a study of blood T cells in healthy people across ages. Points from the study as a whole: When set beside aged donors, long-lived donors presented more naive CD4+ cells and higher diversity.

The CDR3 length is 15 residues. The V gene's germline CDR1 is SEHNR and CDR2 FQNEAQ (reference sequence). The use of a sample-barcoded 5' primer and a J-beta primer mix characterized a second PCR of roughly 6 to 11 cycles. In TCRdb, the 5' RACE reads were re-called with MiXCR into one record per CDR3 protein. The sample lists some 1.5 million distinct CDR3 sequences, around 40% occurring once. This TCR came from a woman aged 18-29 years in good health. The sample comprised blood. The chain couples TRBV7-9 to TRBJ2-4, with D hard to call. Matching the DNA end better, TRBJ2-5 makes the J call doubtful. The CDR3 DNA sequence: TGTGCCAGCAGCCGAGCTGGATCAAGGCAAGAGACCCAGTACTTC. Translating it yields CASSRAGSRQETQYF.